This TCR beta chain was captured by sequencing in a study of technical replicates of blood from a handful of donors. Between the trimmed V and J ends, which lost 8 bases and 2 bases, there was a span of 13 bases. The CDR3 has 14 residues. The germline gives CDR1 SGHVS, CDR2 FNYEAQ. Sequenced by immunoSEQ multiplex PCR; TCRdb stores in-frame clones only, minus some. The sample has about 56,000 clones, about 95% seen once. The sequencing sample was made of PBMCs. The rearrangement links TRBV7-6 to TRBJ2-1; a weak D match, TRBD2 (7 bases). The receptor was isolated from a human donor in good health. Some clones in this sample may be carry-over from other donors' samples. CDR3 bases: TGTGCCAGCGCCCGGGGGGCCACCTACAATGAGCAGTTCTTC. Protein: CASARGATYNEQFF.